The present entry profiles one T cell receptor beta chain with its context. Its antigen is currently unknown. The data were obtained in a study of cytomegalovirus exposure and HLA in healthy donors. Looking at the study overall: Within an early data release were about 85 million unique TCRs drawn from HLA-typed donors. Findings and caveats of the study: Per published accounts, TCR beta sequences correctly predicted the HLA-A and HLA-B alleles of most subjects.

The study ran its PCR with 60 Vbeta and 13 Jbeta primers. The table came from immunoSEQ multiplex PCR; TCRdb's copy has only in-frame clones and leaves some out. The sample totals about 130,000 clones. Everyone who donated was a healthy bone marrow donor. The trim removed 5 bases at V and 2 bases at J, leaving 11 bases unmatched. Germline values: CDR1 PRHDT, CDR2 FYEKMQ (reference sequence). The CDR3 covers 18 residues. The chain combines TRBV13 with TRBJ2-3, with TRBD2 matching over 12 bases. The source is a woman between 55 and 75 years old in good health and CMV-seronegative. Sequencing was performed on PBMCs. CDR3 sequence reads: CASSRTSGITLSTDTQYF. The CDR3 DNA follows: TGTGCCAGCAGCCGGACTAGCGGGATAACTCTCTCCACAGATACGCAGTATTTT.